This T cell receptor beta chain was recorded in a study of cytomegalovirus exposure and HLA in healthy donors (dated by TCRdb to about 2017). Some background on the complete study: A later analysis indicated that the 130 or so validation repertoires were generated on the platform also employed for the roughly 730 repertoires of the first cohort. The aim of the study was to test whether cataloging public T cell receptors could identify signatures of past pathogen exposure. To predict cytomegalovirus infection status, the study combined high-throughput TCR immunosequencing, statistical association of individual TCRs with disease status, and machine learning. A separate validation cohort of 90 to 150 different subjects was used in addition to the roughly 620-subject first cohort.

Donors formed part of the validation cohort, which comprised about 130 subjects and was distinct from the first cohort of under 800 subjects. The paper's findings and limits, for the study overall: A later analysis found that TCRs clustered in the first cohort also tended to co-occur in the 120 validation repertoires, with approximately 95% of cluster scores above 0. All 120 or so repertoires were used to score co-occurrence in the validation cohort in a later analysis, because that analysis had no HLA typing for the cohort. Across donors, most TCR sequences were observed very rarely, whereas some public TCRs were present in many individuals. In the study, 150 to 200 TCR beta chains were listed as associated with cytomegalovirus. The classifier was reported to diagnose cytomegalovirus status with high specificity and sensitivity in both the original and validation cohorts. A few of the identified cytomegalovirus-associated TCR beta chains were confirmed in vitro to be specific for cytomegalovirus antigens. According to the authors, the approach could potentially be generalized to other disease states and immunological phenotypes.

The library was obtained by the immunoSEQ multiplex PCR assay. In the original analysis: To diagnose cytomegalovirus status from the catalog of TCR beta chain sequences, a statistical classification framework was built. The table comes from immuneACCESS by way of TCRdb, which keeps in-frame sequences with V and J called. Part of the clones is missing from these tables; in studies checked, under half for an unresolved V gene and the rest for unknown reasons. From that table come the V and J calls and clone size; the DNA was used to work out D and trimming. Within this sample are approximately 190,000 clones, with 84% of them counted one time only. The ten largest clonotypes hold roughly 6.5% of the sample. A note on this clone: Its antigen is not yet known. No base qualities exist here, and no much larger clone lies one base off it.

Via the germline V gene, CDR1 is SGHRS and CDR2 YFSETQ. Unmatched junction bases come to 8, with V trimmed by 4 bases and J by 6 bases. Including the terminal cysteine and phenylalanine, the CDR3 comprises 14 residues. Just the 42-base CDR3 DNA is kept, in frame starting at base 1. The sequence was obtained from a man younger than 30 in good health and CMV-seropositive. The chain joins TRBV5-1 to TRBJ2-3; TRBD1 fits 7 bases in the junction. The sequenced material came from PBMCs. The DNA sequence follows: TGCGCCAGCAGCAGGGCAGGGGGACGGGATACGCAGTATTTT. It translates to CASSRAGGRDTQYF.